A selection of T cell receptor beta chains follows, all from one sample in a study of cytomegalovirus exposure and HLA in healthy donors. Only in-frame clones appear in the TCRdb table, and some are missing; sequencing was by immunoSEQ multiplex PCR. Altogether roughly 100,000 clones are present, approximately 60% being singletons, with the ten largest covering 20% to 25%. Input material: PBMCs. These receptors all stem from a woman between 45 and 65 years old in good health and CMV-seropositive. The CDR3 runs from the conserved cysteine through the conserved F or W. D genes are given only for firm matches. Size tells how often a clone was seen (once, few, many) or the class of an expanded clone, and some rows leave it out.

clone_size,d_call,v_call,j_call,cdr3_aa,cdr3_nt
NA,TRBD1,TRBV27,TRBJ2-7,CASRLDRAYEQYF,TGTGCCAGCAGACTTGACAGGGCCTACGAGCAGTACTTC
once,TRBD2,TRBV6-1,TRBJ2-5,CASTPGGGNQETQYF,TGTGCCAGCACCCCGGGGGGGGGAAACCAAGAGACCCAGTACTTC
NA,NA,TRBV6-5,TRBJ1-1,CASSLGEQVRTEAFF,TGTGCCAGCTCCTTAGGGGAACAGGTGCGGACTGAAGCTTTCTTT
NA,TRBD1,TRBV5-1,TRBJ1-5,CASSLEGGGYQPQHF,TGCGCCAGCAGCTTGGAAGGAGGGGGCTACCAGCCCCAGCATTTT
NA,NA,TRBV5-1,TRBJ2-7,CASSPGGTYEQYF,TGCGCCAGCAGCCCCGGCGGCACCTACGAGCAGTACTTC
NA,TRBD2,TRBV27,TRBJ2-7,CATGGTSYEQYF,TGTGCCACCGGGGGGACCTCCTACGAGCAGTACTTC
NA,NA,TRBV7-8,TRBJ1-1,CASSLVPGFGTEAFF,TGTGCCAGCAGCTTAGTGCCAGGATTCGGTACTGAAGCTTTCTTT
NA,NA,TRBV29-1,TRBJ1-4,CSVTVANEKLFF,TGCAGCGTTACAGTAGCTAATGAAAAACTGTTTTTT
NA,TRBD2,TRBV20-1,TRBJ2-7,CSLAGYYEQYF,TGCAGTTTAGCGGGTTACTACGAGCAGTACTTC
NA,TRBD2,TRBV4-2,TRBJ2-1,CASSQDTLAGSYNEQFF,TGTGCCAGCAGCCAAGATACCCTAGCGGGGTCCTACAATGAGCAGTTCTTC
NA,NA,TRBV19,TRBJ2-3,CASSRKAGGITDTQYF,TGTGCCAGTAGTCGTAAAGCGGGCGGGATCACAGATACGCAGTATTTT
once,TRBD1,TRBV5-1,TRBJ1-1,CASSPGQGGVDTEAFF,TGCGCCAGCAGCCCGGGACAGGGGGGAGTTGACACTGAAGCTTTCTTT
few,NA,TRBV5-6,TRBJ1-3,CASSLGGGPGNTIYF,TGTGCCAGCAGCTTGGGCGGGGGTCCTGGAAACACCATATATTTT
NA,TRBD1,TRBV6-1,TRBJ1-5,CASIRQGNSNQPQHF,TGTGCCAGCATTAGACAGGGGAATAGCAATCAGCCCCAGCATTTT
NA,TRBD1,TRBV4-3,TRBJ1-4,CASSQEWTGVVGEKLFF,TGCGCCAGCAGCCAAGAGTGGACAGGGGTTGTCGGTGAAAAACTGTTTTTT
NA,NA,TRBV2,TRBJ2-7,CASSVKSAYEQYF,TGTGCCAGCAGTGTAAAGAGTGCCTACGAGCAGTACTTC
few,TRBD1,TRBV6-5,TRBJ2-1,CASSASAGTVEQFF,TGTGCCAGCAGCGCTTCCGCCGGGACAGTTGAGCAGTTCTTC
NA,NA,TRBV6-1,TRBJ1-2,CASSEGVYTF,TGTGCCAGCAGTGAGGGAGTATACACCTTC
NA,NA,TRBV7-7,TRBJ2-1,CASSLEGGGEQFF,TGTGCCAGCAGCTTAGAGGGGGGGGGTGAGCAGTTCTTC
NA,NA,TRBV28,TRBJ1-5,CASSSHPPGINQPQHF,TGTGCCAGCAGTTCCCACCCACCAGGAATCAATCAGCCCCAGCATTTT
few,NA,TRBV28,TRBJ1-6,CASSSGPPNSPLHF,TGTGCCAGCAGTAGTGGGCCACCGAATTCACCCCTCCACTTT
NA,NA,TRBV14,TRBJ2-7,CASSRDSPYEQYF,TGTGCCAGCAGCCGGGACTCCCCCTACGAGCAGTACTTC